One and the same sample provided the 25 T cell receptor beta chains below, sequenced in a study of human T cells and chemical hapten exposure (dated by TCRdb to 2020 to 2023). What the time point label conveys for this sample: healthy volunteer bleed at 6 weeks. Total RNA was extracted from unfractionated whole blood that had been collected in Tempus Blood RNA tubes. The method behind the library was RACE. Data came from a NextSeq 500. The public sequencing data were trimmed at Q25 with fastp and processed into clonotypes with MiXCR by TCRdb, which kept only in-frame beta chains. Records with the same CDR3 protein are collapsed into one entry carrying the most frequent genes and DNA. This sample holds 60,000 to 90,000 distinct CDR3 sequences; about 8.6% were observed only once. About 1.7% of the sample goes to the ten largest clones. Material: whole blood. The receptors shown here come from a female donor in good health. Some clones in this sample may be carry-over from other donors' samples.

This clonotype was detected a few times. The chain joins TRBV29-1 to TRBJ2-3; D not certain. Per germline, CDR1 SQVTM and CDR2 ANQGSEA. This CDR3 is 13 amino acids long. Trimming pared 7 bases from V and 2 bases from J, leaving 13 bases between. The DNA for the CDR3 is TGCAGCGCTGGCCCCGACCACACAGATACGCAGTATTTT. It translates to CSAGPDHTDTQYF.

The DNA of the CDR3 is TGTGCCAGCAGCCAAGAATACGCGGGGGCTGAAGATACGCAGTATTTT. It is translated as CASSQEYAGAEDTQYF. The rearrangement links TRBV4-2 to TRBJ2-3, with D perhaps matching TRBD2 (7 bases). The V gene's germline CDR1 is LGHNA and CDR2 YNFKEQ. V lost 0 bases and J lost 5, with 15 bases in between. The CDR3 sequence is 16 residues long.

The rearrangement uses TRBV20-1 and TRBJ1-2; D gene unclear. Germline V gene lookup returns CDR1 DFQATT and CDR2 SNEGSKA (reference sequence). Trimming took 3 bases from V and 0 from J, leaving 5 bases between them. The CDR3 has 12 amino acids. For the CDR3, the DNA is TGCAGTGCTAGGCCGTCTAACTATGGCTACACCTTC. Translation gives CSARPSNYGYTF.

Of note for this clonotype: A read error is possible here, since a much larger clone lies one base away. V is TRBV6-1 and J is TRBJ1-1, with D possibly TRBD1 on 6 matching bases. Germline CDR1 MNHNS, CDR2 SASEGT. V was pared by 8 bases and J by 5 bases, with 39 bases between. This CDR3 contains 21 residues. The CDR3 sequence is CASFLNRDNAPLPQGGTEAFF. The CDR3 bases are TGTGCCAGCTTCCTGAATCGGGACAACGCACCTCTACCCCAAGGTGGGACTGAAGCTTTCTTT.

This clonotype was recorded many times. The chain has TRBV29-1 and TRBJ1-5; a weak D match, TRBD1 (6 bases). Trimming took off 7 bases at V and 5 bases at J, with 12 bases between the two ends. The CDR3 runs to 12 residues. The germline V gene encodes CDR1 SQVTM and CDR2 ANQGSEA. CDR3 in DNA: TGCAGCGCAAAACAGGGACATCAGCCCCAGCATTTT. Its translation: CSAKQGHQPQHF.

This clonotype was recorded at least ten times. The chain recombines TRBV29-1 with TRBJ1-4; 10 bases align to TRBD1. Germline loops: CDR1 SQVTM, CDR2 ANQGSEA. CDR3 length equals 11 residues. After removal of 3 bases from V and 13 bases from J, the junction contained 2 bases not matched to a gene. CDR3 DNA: TGCAGCGTTGAGAGGGACAGGGGACTGTTTTTT. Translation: CSVERDRGLFF.

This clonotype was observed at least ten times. The CDR3 DNA reads as TGCGCCAGCAGCCAAGAATTGGCTCGGGACGGACCAACCTACGAGCAGTACTTC. Translated, it gives CASSQELARDGPTYEQYF. The V and J genes are TRBV4-3 and TRBJ2-7; perhaps D is TRBD1 or TRBD2 (5 bases each). The CDR3 consists of 18 residues. Deletions cut 0 bases from V and 2 bases from J, with 20 bases between. Germline values: CDR1 LGHNA, CDR2 YSLEER.

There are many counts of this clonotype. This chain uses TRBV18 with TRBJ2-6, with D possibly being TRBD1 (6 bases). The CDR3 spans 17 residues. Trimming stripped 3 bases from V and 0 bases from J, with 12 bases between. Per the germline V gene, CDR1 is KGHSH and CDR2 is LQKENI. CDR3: CASSPGQGYSGANVLTF. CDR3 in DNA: TGTGCCAGCTCACCCGGCCAGGGGTACTCTGGGGCCAACGTCCTGACTTTC. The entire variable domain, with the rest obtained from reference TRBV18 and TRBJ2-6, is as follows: NAGVMQNPRHLVRRRGQEARLRCSPMKGHSHVYWYRQLPEEGLKFMVYLQKENIIDESGMPKERFSAEFPKEGPSILRIQQVVRGDSAAYFCASSPGQGYSGANVLTFGAGSRLTVL.

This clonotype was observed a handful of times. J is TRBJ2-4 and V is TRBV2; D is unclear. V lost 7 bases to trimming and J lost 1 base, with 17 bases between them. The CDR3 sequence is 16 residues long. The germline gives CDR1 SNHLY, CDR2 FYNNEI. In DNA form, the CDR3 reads TGTGCCAGCAATAGAAACCCCGCCAACGCCAAAAACATTCAGTACTTC. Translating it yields CASNRNPANAKNIQYF.

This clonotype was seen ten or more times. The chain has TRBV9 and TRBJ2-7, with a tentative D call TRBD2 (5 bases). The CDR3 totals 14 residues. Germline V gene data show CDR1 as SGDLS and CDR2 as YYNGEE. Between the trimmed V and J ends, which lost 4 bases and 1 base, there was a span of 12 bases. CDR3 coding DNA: TGTGCCAGCAGCCCCCGGACTGCGTCCTACGAGCAGTACTTC. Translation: CASSPRTASYEQYF.

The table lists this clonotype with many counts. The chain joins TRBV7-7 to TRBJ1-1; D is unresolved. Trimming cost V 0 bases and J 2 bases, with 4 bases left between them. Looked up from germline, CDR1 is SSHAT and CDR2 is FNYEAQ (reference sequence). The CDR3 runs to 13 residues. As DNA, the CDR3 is TGTGCCAGCAGCTTAGCGAAAAACACTGAAGCTTTCTTT. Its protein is CASSLAKNTEAFF.

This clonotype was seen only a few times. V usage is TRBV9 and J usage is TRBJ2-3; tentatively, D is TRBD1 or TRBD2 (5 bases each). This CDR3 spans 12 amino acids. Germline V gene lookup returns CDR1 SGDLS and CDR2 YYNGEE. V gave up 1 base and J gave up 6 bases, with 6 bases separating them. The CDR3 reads CASSVWGDTQYF. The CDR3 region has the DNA TGTGCCAGCAGCGTATGGGGGGATACGCAGTATTTT.

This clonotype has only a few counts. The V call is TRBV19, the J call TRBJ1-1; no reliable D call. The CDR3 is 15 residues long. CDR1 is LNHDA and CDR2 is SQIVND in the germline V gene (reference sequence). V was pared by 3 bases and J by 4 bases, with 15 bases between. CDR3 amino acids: CASSILRSTGTEAFF. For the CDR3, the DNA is TGTGCCAGTAGTATTTTAAGATCCACGGGCACTGAAGCTTTCTTT.

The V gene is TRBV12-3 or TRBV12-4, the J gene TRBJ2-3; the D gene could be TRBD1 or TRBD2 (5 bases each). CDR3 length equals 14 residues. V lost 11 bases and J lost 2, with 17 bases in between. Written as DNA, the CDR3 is TGTGCCGTTAATGCCGGGACGCACACAGATACGCAGTATTTT. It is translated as CAVNAGTHTDTQYF.

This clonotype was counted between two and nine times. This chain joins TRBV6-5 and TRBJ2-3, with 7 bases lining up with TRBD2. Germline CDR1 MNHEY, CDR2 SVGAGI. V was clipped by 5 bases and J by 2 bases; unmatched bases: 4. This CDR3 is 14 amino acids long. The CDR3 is CASSKGLPTDTQYF. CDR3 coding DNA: TGTGCCAGCAGTAAGGGACTACCCACAGATACGCAGTATTTT.

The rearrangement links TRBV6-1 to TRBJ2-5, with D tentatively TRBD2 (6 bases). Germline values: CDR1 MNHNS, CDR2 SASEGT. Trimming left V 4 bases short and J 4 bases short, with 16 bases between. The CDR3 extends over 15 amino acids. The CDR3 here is CASSAPVGRGETQYF. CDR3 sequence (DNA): TGTGCCAGCAGTGCACCCGTGGGGCGGGGAGAGACCCAGTACTTC.

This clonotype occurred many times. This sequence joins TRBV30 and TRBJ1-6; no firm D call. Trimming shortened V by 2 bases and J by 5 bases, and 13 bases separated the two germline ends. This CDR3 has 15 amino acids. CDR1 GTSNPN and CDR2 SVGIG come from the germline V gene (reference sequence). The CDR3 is CAWSRGFSNNSPLHF. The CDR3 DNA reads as TGTGCCTGGAGTCGTGGGTTCTCGAATAATTCACCCCTCCACTTT.

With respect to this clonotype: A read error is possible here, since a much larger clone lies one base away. CDR3 sequence: CSVGQVANTGELFF. Here the CDR3 DNA reads TGCAGCGTGGGACAGGTCGCGAACACCGGGGAGCTGTTTTTT. The chain combines TRBV29-1 with TRBJ2-2; TRBD1 aligns across 8 bases. V shed 6 bases, J shed 0 bases, and the junction held 3 bases outside the gene matches. The germline CDR1 and CDR2 sequences are SQVTM and ANQGSEA. CDR3 length: 14 residues.

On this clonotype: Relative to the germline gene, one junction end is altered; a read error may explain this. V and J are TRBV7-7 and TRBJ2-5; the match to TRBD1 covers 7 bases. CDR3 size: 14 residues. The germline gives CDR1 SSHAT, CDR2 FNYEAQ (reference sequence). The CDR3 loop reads CASSPTGYQETQYF. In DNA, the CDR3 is TGTGCTAGCAGCCCGACAGGGTACCAAGAGACCCAGTACTTC.

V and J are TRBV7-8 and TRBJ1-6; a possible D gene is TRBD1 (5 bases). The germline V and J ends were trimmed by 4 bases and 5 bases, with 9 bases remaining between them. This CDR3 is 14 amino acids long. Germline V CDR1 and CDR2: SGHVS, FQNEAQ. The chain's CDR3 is CASSYGTDNSPLHF. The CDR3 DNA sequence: TGTGCCAGCAGCTACGGGACGGATAATTCACCCCTCCACTTT. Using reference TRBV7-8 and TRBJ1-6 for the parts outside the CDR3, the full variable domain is GAGVSQSPRYKVAKRGQDVALRCDPISGHVSLFWYQQALGQGPEFLTYFQNEAQLDKSGLPSDRFFAERPEGSVSTLKIQRTQQEDSAVYLCASSYGTDNSPLHFGNGTRLTVT.

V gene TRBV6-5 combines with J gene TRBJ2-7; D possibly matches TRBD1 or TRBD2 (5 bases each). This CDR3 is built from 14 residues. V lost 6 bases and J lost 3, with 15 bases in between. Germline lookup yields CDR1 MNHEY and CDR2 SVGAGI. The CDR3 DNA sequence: TGTGCCAGCAGCCGCGAGGGACCCCTCTACGAGCAGTACTTC. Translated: CASSREGPLYEQYF.

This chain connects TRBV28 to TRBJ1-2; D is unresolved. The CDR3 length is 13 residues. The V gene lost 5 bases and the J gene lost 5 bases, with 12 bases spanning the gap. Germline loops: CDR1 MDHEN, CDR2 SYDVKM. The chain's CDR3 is CASSMGFGYGYTF. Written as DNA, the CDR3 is TGTGCCAGCAGTATGGGGTTTGGGTATGGCTACACCTTC.

Here the CDR3 reads CASSLIPVWGDTNNEQFF. The CDR3 DNA follows: TGTGCCAGCAGCTTAATCCCCGTTTGGGGGGATACTAATAATGAGCAGTTCTTC. This chain joins TRBV7-6 and TRBJ2-1; D might be TRBD2 (6 bases). Trimming cost V 2 bases and J 7 bases, with 24 bases left between them. The germline V gene has CDR1 SGHVS and CDR2 FNYEAQ. This CDR3 has 18 residues.

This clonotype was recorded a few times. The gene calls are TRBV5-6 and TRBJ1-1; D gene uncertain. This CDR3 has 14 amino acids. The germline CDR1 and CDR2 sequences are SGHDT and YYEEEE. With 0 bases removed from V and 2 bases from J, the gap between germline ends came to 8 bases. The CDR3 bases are TGTGCCAGCAGCTTGGAGGCAGCTAACACTGAAGCTTTCTTT. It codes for CASSLEAANTEAFF.

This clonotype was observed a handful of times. The CDR3 region has the DNA TGTGCCAGCAAACGGGACGTCGGACTGTTTTTT. Residues: CASKRDVGLFF. J is TRBJ1-4 and V is TRBV2, with D possibly TRBD1 on 5 matching bases. The CDR3 loop spans 11 amino acids. The V gene's germline CDR1 is SNHLY and CDR2 FYNNEI. Trimming left V 7 bases short and J 13 bases short, with 13 bases between.